This entry lists 14 T cell receptor beta chains sequenced from one sample in a study of metastatic and nonmetastatic thyroid tumors. Until they underwent thyroid surgery, no patient had received any treatment. TCRdb re-called clones via MiXCR from the PCR reads. This table has 24,000 or so clones, approximately 13% appearing once. The sequenced sample was blood. The receptors were sampled from a female donor with papillary thyroid cancer or a benign thyroid nodule (not recorded which). Some clones in this sample may be carry-over from other donors' samples.

This clone has only a few counts. A much larger clone lies a single base off, so this may be a read error. The CDR3 end shows no conserved phenylalanine or tryptophan, and so a read error is likely. This chain uses TRBV6-4 with TRBJ2-3; 8 bases map to TRBD2. CDR1 is MRHNA and CDR2 is SNTAGT in the germline V gene. This CDR3 comprises 14 residues. V lost 8 bases and J lost 4; bases outside the gene matches: 8. CDR3 DNA sequence: TGTGCCAGCCGCATACTAGCGGTAGCAGATACGCAGTATCTT. Residues: CASRILAVADTQYL.

J is TRBJ1-1 and V is TRBV15; D is ambiguous. The CDR3 runs 14 residues. Germline CDR1 LNHNV, CDR2 YYDKDF (reference sequence). The V end was cut by 2 bases, the J end by 0 bases, with 7 bases between. For the CDR3, the DNA is TGTGCCACCAGCAGAAACAGAGTGAACACTGAAGCTTTCTTT. Translation: CATSRNRVNTEAFF.

The V call is TRBV5-1, the J call TRBJ2-7, with 7 bases identical to TRBD1. The V gene's germline CDR1 is SGHRS and CDR2 YFSETQ. The CDR3 covers 13 residues. V shed 7 bases, J shed 6 bases, and the junction held 10 bases outside the gene matches. CDR3 sequence reads: CASRWTGGPEQYF. The CDR3 DNA is TGCGCCAGCCGGTGGACAGGAGGACCCGAGCAGTACTTC. Based on the CDR3 plus reference TRBV5-1 and TRBJ2-7, the full variable domain is KAGVTQTPRYLIKTRGQQVTLSCSPISGHRSVSWYQQTPGQGLQFLFEYFSETQRNKGNFPGRFSGRQFSNSRSEMNVSTLELGDSALYLCASRWTGGPEQYFGPGTRLTVT.

In this sample, this clone turned up many times. This may arise from a read error, as a much more abundant clone is one base away. The V call is TRBV6-6, the J call TRBJ2-7; maybe TRBD1 (5 bases). Trimming left V 2 bases short and J 9 bases short, with 17 bases between. Germline lookup yields CDR1 MNHNY and CDR2 SVGAGI (reference sequence). This CDR3 has 14 residues. CDR3 residues: CASSYAKGYHGQYF. The DNA of the CDR3 is TGTGCCAGCAGTTACGCAAAGGGGTACCACGGGCAGTACTTC.

This clone was seen ten or more times. This chain uses TRBV15 with TRBJ2-3, with 7 bases that match TRBD2. The CDR3 sequence is 14 residues long. V shed 1 base and J 6 bases; nucleotides not matched to a gene: 4. Looked up from germline, CDR1 is LNHNV and CDR2 is YYDKDF (reference sequence). This CDR3 is CATSRGLASDTQYF. The CDR3 DNA is TGTGCCACCAGCAGAGGACTAGCATCCGATACGCAGTATTTT.

This clone was counted many times. This chain links TRBV30 with TRBJ2-4; D might be TRBD1 (5 bases). CDR3 length: 15 amino acids. Trimming pared 0 bases from V and 3 bases from J, leaving 12 bases between. Germline V gene sequence: CDR1 GTSNPN, CDR2 SVGIG (reference sequence). The CDR3 nucleotides are TGTGCCTGGAGTGTCCAACAGGTAGTCAAAAACATTCAGTACTTC. This sequence encodes CAWSVQQVVKNIQYF.

The chain recombines TRBV2 with TRBJ1-2, with 10 bases that match TRBD1. J lost 5 bases, V lost 5 bases, and 2 bases had no gene match. The CDR3 loop spans 13 amino acids. The germline V gene encodes CDR1 SNHLY and CDR2 FYNNEI. The CDR3 region is CASSRTGGYGYTF. CDR3 DNA sequence: TGTGCCAGCAGTAGGACAGGGGGATATGGCTACACCTTC.

This clone was picked up many times. The chain employs TRBV6-1 and TRBJ1-2, with a tentative D call TRBD1 (6 bases). This CDR3 is built from 13 residues. The germline gives CDR1 MNHNS, CDR2 SASEGT. The germline V and J ends were trimmed by 7 bases and 1 base, with 10 bases remaining between them. DNA for the CDR3: TGTGCCAGCAACTACAGGGATAACTATGGCTACACCTTC. Translated: CASNYRDNYGYTF.

In its sample, this clone was seen many times. The DNA of the CDR3 is TGTGCCAGCAGCTTAGACGGCAGCCCTCAGCCCCAGCATTTT. It encodes CASSLDGSPQPQHF. The rearrangement joins TRBV7-2 to TRBJ1-5; D not resolved. Germline assignment: CDR1 SGHTA and CDR2 FQGNSA. This CDR3 has 14 residues. Between the trimmed V and J ends, which lost 1 base and 6 bases, there was a span of 10 bases.

This clone was counted many times. V is TRBV7-9 and J is TRBJ2-7, with D possibly being TRBD1 (5 bases). Germline CDR1 reads SEHNR; CDR2 reads FQNEAQ (reference sequence). The CDR3 consists of 11 residues. V lost 8 bases to trimming and J lost 2 bases, with 7 bases between them. The CDR3 DNA sequence: TGTGCCAGCGGACAAGCCTACGAGCAGTACTTC. This codes for CASGQAYEQYF.

This clone was found many times. This chain joins TRBV7-3 and TRBJ1-1; D possibly corresponds to TRBD1 (6 bases). V dropped 0 bases and J dropped 0 bases, with 8 bases sitting between them. CDR3 length equals 15 residues. Germline V lookup: CDR1 SGHTA, CDR2 FQGTGA. CDR3 DNA: TGTGCCAGCAGCTTAACGGGGACATTGAACACTGAAGCTTTCTTT. It is translated as CASSLTGTLNTEAFF.

This clone was recorded at least ten times. This sequence joins TRBV5-1 and TRBJ1-4; 7 bases match TRBD1. The CDR3 loop spans 14 amino acids. Per the germline V gene, CDR1 is SGHRS and CDR2 is YFSETQ. The J segment lost 8 bases and the V segment lost 4 bases, leaving 8 bases of the junction unmatched. The CDR3 bases are TGCGCCAGCAGCCCGACAGGGAGGAACGAAAAACTGTTTTTT. The encoded protein is CASSPTGRNEKLFF.

This clone was found many times. This chain uses TRBV2 with TRBJ2-7, with D unresolved. CDR3 size: 13 residues. Germline CDR1 reads SNHLY; CDR2 reads FYNNEI. Trimming removed 3 bases at V and 1 base at J, with 7 bases between. This CDR3 is CASSEVTSYEQYF. DNA of the CDR3: TGTGCCAGCAGTGAGGTTACTTCCTACGAGCAGTACTTC. Supplemented by reference TRBV2 and TRBJ2-7, the full variable domain reads EPEVTQTPSHQVTQMGQEVILRCVPISNHLYFYWYRQILGQKVEFLVSFYNNEISEKSEIFDDQFSVERPDGSNFTLKIRSTKLEDSAMYFCASSEVTSYEQYFGPGTRLTVT.

This clone was counted ten times or more. This chain joins TRBV3-1 and TRBJ2-7; tentative D call: TRBD1 (6 bases). V lost 0 bases, J lost 12 bases, and 24 bases lay in between. This CDR3 is built from 16 residues. Per germline, CDR1 LGHDT and CDR2 YNNKEL (reference sequence). In DNA form, the CDR3 reads TGTGCCAGCAGCCAAGAGGGTTCACAGGGTATTATGGGGCGGTACTTC. It encodes CASSQEGSQGIMGRYF.